This TCR beta chain derives from a study of cytomegalovirus exposure and HLA in healthy donors. To note about this clone: Antigen unknown.

The PCR had 60 Vbeta and 13 Jbeta primers. Only in-frame clones appear in the TCRdb table, and some are missing; sequencing was by immunoSEQ multiplex PCR. The table has around 84,000 clones, 70% to 85% seen once. In germline, CDR1 is MNHNY, CDR2 SVGAGI (reference sequence). The V end lost 5 bases, the J end lost 5 bases, and 18 bases lay between the germline ends. The CDR3 is 15 amino acids. Study-wide points: V- and J-gene trimming in TCR beta was tied to a missense DCLRE1C variant by an analysis performed later. Listed as cytomegalovirus-associated were 164 TCR beta chains.

Input material: PBMCs. The TCR comes from a human donor in good health. The chain uses TRBV6-6 and TRBJ1-1, with TRBD1 as a possible D gene (6 bases). DNA of the CDR3: TGTGCCAGCAGTGAGGGGGGGGAGGTTCGAACTGAAGCTTTCTTT. It specifies CASSEGGEVRTEAFF.